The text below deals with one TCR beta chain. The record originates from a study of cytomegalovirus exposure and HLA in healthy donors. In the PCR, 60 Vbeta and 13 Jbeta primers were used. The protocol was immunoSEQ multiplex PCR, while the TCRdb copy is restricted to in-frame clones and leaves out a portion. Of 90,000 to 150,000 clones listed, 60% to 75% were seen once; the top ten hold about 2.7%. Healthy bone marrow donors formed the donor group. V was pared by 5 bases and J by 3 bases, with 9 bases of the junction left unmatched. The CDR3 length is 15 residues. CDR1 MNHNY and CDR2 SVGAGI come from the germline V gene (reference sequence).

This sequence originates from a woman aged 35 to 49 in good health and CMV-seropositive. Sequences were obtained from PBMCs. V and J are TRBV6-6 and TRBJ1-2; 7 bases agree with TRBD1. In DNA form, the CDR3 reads TGTGCCAGCAGTGCCGGAACAGGGGAACACTATGGCTACACCTTC. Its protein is CASSAGTGEHYGYTF.